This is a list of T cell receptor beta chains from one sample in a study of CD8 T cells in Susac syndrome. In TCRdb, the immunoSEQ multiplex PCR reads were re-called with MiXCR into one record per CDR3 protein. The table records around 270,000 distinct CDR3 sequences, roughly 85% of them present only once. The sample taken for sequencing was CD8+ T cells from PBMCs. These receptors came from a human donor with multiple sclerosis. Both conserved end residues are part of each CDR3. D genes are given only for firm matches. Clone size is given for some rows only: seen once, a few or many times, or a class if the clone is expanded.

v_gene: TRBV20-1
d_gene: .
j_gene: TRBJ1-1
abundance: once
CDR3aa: CSAILQKAFF
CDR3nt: TGCAGTGCTATCTTGCAGAAAGCTTTCTTT

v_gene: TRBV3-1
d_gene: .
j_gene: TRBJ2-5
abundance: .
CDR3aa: CASSQDRVRGETQYF
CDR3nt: TGTGCCAGCAGCCAAGATCGCGTGCGGGGAGAGACCCAGTACTTC

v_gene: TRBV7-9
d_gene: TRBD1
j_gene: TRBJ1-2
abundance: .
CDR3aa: CASSPPTGGLNYGYTF
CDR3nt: TGTGCCAGCAGCCCCCCGACAGGGGGTCTTAACTATGGCTACACCTTC

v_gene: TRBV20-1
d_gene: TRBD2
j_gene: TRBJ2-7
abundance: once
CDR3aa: CSARGGLAGPLEQYF
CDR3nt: TGCAGTGCTAGAGGGGGACTAGCGGGACCCTTAGAGCAGTACTTC

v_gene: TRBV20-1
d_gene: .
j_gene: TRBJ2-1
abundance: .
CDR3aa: CSAWRPWDEQFF
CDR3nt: TGCAGTGCCTGGCGGCCCTGGGATGAGCAGTTCTTC

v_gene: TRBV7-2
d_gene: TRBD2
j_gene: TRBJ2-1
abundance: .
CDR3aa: CASSPSGTYNEQFF
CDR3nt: TGTGCCAGCAGCCCTAGCGGGACCTACAATGAGCAGTTCTTC

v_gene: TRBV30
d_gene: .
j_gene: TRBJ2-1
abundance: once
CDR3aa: CAWRVAYNEQFF
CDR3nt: TGTGCCTGGAGGGTGGCCTACAATGAGCAGTTCTTC

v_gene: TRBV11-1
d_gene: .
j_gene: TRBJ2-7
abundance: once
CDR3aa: CASSLTDAYEQYF
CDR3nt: TGTGCCAGCAGCTTGACTGATGCCTACGAGCAGTACTTC

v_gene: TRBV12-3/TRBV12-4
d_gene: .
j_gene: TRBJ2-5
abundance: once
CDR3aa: CASSLVDWKETQYF
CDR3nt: TGTGCCAGCAGTTTAGTTGACTGGAAAGAGACCCAGTACTTC

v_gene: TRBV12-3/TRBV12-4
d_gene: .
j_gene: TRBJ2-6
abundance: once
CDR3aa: CASSSDSNSGANVLTF
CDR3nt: TGTGCCAGCAGTTCGGACTCAAACTCTGGGGCCAACGTCCTGACTTTC

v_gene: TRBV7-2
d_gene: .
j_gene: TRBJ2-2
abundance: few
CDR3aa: CASSLYASGELFF
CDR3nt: TGTGCCAGCAGCTTATATGCTTCCGGGGAGCTGTTTTTT

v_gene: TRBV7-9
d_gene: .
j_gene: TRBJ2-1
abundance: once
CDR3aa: CASSLVQGGVYNEQFF
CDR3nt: TGTGCCAGCAGCCTAGTGCAGGGTGGGGTCTACAATGAGCAGTTCTTC

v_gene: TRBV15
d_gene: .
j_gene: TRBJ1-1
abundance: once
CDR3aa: CATSREGKPTSNTEAFF
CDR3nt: TGTGCCACCAGCAGAGAAGGTAAACCTACTTCGAACACTGAAGCTTTCTTT

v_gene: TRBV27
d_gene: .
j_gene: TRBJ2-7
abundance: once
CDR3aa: CASSLRAPYEQYF
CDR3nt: TGTGCCAGCAGTTTAAGGGCCCCCTACGAGCAGTACTTC

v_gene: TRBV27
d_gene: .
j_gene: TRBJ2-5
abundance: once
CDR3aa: CASSLSISETQYF
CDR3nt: TGTGCCAGCAGTTTATCGATATCGGAGACCCAGTACTTC

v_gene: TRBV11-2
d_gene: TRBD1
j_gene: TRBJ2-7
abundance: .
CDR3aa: CASSTGQGSYEQYF
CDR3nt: TGTGCCAGCAGCACTGGACAGGGATCCTACGAGCAGTACTTC

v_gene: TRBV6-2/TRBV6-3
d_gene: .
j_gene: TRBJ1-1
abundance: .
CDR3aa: CASSPSLGSTEAFF
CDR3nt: TGTGCCAGCAGTCCCTCCCTCGGGAGCACTGAAGCTTTCTTT

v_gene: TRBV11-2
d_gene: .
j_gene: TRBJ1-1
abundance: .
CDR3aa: CASSGGTAFEAFF
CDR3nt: TGTGCCAGCAGCGGGGGGACTGCATTTGAAGCTTTCTTT

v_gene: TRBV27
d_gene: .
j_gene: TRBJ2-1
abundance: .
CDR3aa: CASSVGSEQFF
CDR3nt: TGTGCCAGCAGTGTAGGGAGTGAGCAGTTCTTC

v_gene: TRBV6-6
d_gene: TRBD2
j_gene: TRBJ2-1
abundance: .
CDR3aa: CASEPRTSPYNEQFF
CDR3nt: TGTGCCAGCGAACCGCGGACTAGCCCTTACAATGAGCAGTTCTTC

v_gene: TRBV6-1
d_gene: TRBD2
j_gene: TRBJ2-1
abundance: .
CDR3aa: CASSTLSSGVSYNEQFF
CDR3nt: TGTGCCAGCAGTACCCTCTCTAGCGGGGTCTCCTACAATGAGCAGTTCTTC

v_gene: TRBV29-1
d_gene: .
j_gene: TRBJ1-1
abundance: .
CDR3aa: CSALSGNTEAFF
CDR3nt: TGCAGCGCCCTGTCTGGGAACACTGAAGCTTTCTTT

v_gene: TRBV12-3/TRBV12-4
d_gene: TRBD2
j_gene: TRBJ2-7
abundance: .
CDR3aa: CASSTLLAGVSYEQYF
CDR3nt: TGTGCCAGCAGTACCCTACTAGCGGGAGTGTCCTACGAGCAGTACTTC

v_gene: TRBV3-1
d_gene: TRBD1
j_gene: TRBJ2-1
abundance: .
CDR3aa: CASSARMDRDKNEQFF
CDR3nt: TGTGCCAGCAGCGCCCGTATGGACAGGGATAAGAATGAGCAGTTCTTC

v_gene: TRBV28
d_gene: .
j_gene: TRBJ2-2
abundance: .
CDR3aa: CASTLTYRDGNTGELFF
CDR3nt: TGTGCCAGCACCCTGACCTACAGGGACGGGAACACCGGGGAGCTGTTTTTT

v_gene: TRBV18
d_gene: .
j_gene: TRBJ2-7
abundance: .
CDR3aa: CASSPLGTSSYEQYF
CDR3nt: TGTGCCAGCTCACCACTAGGAACAAGCTCCTACGAGCAGTACTTC

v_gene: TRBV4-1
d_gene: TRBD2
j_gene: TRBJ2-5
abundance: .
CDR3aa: CASSQDDWVGGLQEETQYF
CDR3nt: TGCGCCAGCAGCCAAGATGACTGGGTTGGGGGACTACAGGAAGAGACCCAGTACTTC

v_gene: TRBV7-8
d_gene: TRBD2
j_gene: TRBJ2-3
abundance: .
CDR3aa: CASSPPLGRETADTQYF
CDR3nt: TGTGCCAGCAGCCCCCCCCTTGGGCGGGAGACCGCAGATACGCAGTATTTT

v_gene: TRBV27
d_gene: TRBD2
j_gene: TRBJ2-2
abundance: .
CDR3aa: CASSLTSGANTGELFF
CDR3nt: TGTGCCAGCAGTTTGACTAGCGGGGCAAACACCGGGGAGCTGTTTTTT

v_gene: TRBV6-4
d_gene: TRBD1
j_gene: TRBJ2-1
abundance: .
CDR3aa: CASSYSPGGAYNEQFF
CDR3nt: TGTGCCAGCAGTTATAGCCCAGGGGGCGCCTACAATGAGCAGTTCTTC

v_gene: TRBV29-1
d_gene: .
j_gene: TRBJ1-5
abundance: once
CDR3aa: CSDRPKSQHF
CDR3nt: TGCAGCGACAGGCCCAAGTCCCAGCATTTT

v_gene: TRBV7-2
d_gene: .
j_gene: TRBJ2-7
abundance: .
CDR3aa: CASSRGLSRTYEQYF
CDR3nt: TGTGCCAGCAGCCGAGGACTCAGCCGAACCTACGAGCAGTACTTC

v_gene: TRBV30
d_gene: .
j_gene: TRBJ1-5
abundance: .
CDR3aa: CAWSDRQGRYNQPQHF
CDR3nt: TGTGCCTGGAGTGATCGGCAGGGCCGATACAATCAGCCCCAGCATTTT

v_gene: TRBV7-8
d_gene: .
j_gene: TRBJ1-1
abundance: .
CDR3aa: CASSLAGGPADTEAFF
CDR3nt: TGTGCCAGCAGCTTAGCGGGGGGTCCTGCGGACACTGAAGCTTTCTTT

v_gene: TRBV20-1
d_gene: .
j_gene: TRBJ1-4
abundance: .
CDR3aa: CSAPSGLRSEKLFF
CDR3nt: TGCAGTGCCCCTTCGGGACTCCGATCGGAAAAACTGTTTTTT

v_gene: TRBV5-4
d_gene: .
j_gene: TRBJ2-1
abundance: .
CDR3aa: CASSFYYGSPTYDEQFF
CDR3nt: TGTGCCAGCAGCTTTTACTACGGGAGTCCTACCTATGATGAGCAGTTCTTC

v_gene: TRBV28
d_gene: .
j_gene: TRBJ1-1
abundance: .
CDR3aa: CASSNALTGTNTEAFF
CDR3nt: TGTGCCAGCAGTAACGCCCTGACAGGTACGAACACTGAAGCTTTCTTT

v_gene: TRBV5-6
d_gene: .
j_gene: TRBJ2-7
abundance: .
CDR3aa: CASSLGVGLYEQYF
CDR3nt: TGTGCCAGCAGCTTGGGGGTCGGTCTCTACGAGCAGTACTTC

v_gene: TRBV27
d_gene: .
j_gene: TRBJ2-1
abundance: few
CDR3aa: CASSLVGNEQFF
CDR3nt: TGTGCCAGCAGTTTGGTCGGCAATGAGCAGTTCTTC

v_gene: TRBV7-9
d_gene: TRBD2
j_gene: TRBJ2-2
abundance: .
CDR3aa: CASSTGLADTGELFF
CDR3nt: TGTGCCAGCAGCACCGGACTAGCGGACACCGGGGAGCTGTTTTTT

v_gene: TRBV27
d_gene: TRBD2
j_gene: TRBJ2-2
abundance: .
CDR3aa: CASSPPVAGGELFF
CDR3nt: TGTGCCAGCAGTCCTCCTGTAGCGGGAGGGGAGCTGTTTTTT

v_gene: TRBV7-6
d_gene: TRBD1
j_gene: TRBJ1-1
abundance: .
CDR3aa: CASSLGETGSTEAFF
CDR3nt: TGTGCCAGCAGCTTAGGCGAGACAGGGAGCACTGAAGCTTTCTTT

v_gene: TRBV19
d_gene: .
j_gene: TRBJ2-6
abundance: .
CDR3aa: CASRVLSGANVLTF
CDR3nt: TGTGCCAGTCGGGTTTTATCTGGGGCCAACGTCCTGACTTTC

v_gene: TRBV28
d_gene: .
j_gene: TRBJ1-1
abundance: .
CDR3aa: CASSPQDTEAFF
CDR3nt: TGTGCCAGCAGCCCCCAGGACACTGAAGCTTTCTTT

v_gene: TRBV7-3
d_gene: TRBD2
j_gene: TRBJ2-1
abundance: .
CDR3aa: CASSALAGREQFF
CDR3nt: TGTGCCAGCAGCGCGCTAGCGGGACGGGAGCAGTTCTTC

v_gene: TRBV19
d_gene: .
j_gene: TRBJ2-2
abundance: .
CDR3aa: CASHSATHTGELFF
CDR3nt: TGTGCCAGTCACTCAGCCACACACACCGGGGAGCTGTTTTTT